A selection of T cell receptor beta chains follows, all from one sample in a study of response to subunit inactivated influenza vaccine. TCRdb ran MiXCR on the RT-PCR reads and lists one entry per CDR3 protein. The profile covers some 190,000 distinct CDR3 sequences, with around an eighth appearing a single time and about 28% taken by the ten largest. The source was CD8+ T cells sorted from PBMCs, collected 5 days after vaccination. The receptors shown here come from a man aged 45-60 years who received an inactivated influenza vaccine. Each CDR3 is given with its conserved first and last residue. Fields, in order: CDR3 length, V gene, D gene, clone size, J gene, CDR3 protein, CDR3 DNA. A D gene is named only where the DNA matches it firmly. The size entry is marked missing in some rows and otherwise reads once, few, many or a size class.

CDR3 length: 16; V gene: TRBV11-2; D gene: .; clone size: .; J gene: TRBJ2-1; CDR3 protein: CASSLAQPNNYNEQFF; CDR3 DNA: TGTGCCAGCAGCTTAGCTCAGCCGAACAACTACAATGAGCAGTTCTTC
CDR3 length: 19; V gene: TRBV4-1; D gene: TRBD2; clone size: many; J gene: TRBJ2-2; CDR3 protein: CASSQDELAGGPITGELFF; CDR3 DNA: TGCGCCAGCAGCCAAGACGAACTAGCGGGGGGGCCTATAACCGGGGAGCTGTTTTTT
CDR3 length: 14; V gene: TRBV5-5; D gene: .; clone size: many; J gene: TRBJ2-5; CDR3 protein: CASSVGTEEETQYF; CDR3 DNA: TGTGCCAGCAGCGTTGGGACTGAAGAAGAGACCCAGTACTTC
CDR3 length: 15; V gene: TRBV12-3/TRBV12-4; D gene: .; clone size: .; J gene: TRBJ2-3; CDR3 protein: CASSFGAAGTDTQYF; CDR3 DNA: TGTGCCAGCAGTTTTGGAGCGGCTGGCACAGATACGCAGTATTTT
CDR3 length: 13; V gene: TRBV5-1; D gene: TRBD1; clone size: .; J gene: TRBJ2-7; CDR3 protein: CASSPPTGGEQYF; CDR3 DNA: TGCGCCAGCAGCCCCCCGACAGGGGGCGAGCAGTACTTC
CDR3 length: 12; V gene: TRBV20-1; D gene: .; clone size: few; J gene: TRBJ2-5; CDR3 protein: CSARRGFETQYF; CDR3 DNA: TGCAGTGCCCGAAGAGGGTTTGAGACCCAGTACTTC
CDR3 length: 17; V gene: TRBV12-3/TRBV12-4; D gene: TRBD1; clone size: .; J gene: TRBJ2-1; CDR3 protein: CASSDLGTESSYNEQFF; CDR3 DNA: TGTGCCAGCAGCGACCTCGGGACAGAGAGCTCCTACAATGAGCAGTTCTTC
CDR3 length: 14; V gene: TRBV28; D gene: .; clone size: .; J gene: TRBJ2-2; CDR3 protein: CASSRLGNTGELFF; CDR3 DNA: TGTGCCAGCAGCCGTTTAGGGAACACCGGGGAGCTGTTTTTT
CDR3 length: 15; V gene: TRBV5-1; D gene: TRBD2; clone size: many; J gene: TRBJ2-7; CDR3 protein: CASSFGLAGTYEQYF; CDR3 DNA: TGCGCCAGCAGTTTTGGACTAGCGGGAACCTACGAGCAGTACTTC
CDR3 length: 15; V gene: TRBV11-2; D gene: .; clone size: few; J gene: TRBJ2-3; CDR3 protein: CASSSWGLGTDTQYF; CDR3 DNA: TGTGCCAGCAGCTCGTGGGGATTGGGCACAGATACGCAGTATTTT
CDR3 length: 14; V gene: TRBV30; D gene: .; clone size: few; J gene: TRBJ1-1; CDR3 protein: CAWTLGPPNTEAFF; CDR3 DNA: TGTGCCTGGACTTTGGGCCCGCCGAACACTGAAGCTTTCTTT
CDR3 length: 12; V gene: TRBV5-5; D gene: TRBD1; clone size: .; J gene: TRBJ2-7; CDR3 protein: CASSSPGGEQYF; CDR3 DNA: TGTGCCAGCAGCTCGCCAGGGGGCGAGCAGTACTTC
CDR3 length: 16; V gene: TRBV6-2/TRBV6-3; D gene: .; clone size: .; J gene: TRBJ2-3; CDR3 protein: CASSYSMWDGTDTQYF; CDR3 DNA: TGTGCCAGCAGTTACTCCATGTGGGACGGCACAGATACGCAGTATTTT
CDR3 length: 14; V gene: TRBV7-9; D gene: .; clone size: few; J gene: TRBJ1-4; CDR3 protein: CASNNNRANEKLFF; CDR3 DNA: TGTGCCAGCAACAATAACAGGGCTAATGAAAAACTGTTTTTT
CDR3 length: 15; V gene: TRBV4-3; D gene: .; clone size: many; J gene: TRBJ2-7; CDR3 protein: CASSQDWNRGYEQYF; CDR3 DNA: TGCGCCAGCAGCCAAGATTGGAACCGCGGCTACGAGCAGTACTTC
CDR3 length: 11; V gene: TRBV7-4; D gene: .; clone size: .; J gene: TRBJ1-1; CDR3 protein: CASGIWAEAFF; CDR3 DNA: TGTGCCAGCGGCATATGGGCTGAAGCTTTCTTT
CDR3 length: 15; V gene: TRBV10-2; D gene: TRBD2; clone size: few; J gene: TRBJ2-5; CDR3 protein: CATRGLAGGEETQYF; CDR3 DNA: TGCGCCACCCGGGGACTAGCGGGGGGCGAAGAGACCCAGTACTTC
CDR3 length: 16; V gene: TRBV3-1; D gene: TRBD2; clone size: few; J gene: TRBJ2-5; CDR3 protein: CASSQEGRLAEETQYF; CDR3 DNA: TGTGCCAGCAGCCAAGAAGGACGGCTAGCGGAAGAGACCCAGTACTTC